Listed below are T cell receptor beta chains from one sample, sequenced in a study of shared clonotypes between healthy human individuals. Assay used: immunoSEQ multiplex PCR; TCRdb lists only in-frame clones, some missing. The sample has around 600,000 clones; more than 95% are singletons. The source material was naive CD4+ T cells sorted from blood. The receptors stem from a woman under 40 in good health. The CDR3 runs from the conserved cysteine through the conserved F or W. A D gene is named only where the DNA matches it firmly.

v_call	j_call	d_call	cdr3_length	cdr3_aa	cdr3_nt
TRBV28	TRBJ1-2	-	15	CASSTGQLPNYGYTF	TGTGCCAGCAGTACGGGACAACTCCCTAACTATGGCTACACCTTC
TRBV5-1	TRBJ2-2	-	14	CASRDVLNTGELFF	TGCGCCAGCAGGGACGTTCTGAACACCGGGGAGCTGTTTTTT
TRBV18	TRBJ2-3	-	15	CASSPTGLDTDTQYF	TGTGCCAGCTCACCCACCGGACTCGACACAGATACGCAGTATTTT
TRBV7-9	TRBJ2-4	TRBD2	17	CASSLVRSGATKNIQYF	TGTGCCAGCAGCTTAGTGCGTAGCGGGGCTACCAAAAACATTCAGTACTTC
TRBV6-1	TRBJ1-2	-	12	CASSDIPGGYTF	TGTGCCAGCAGTGACATCCCGGGGGGCTACACCTTC
TRBV7-7	TRBJ2-2	TRBD2	19	CASSQTGRERMFNTGELFF	TGTGCCAGCAGCCAGACTGGGCGGGAGAGAATGTTCAATACCGGGGAGCTGTTTTTT
TRBV6-1	TRBJ2-5	-	12	CASSEIRETQYF	TGTGCCAGCAGTGAAATTCGAGAGACCCAGTACTTC
TRBV7-2	TRBJ2-3	-	17	CASSLLATTLSTDTQYF	TGTGCCAGCAGCTTACTGGCCACGACTCTGAGCACAGATACGCAGTATTTT
TRBV11-2	TRBJ2-1	-	18	CASSPDSLRISRSNEQFF	TGTGCCAGCAGCCCAGACAGTCTCCGGATCAGTCGCTCCAATGAGCAGTTCTTC
TRBV19	TRBJ2-2	-	13	CASRGAHTGELFF	TGTGCCAGTAGAGGGGCCCACACCGGGGAGCTGTTTTTT
TRBV9	TRBJ2-1	-	17	CASSVMGSLVSYNEQFF	TGTGCCAGCAGCGTAATGGGGTCATTAGTCTCGTACAATGAGCAGTTCTTC
TRBV14	TRBJ2-5	-	13	CASSQDWVETQYF	TGTGCCAGCAGCCAAGATTGGGTAGAGACCCAGTACTTC
TRBV6-6	TRBJ2-5	-	14	CASSYNQPQETQYF	TGTGCCAGCAGTTACAACCAGCCCCAAGAGACCCAGTACTTC
TRBV7-9	TRBJ2-3	-	14	CASTKKASRDTQYF	TGTGCCAGCACCAAGAAAGCGAGTAGAGATACGCAGTATTTT
TRBV6-5	TRBJ2-5	TRBD1	16	CASSYHPFIQGETQYF	TGTGCCAGCAGTTACCATCCCTTCATACAGGGGGAGACCCAGTACTTC
TRBV27	TRBJ2-7	TRBD2	14	CASGEGRASYEQYF	TGTGCCAGCGGAGAAGGGAGGGCCTCCTACGAGCAGTACTTC
TRBV7-9	TRBJ1-4	TRBD1	14	CASSRTGGVEKLFF	TGTGCCAGCAGTAGGACAGGGGGTGTTGAAAAACTGTTTTTT
TRBV7-6	TRBJ2-5	-	14	CASRPTWGEETQYF	TGTGCCAGCAGGCCCACGTGGGGGGAAGAGACCCAGTACTTC
TRBV5-1	TRBJ1-6	-	14	CASSLGWGKSPLHF	TGCGCCAGCAGCTTGGGTTGGGGAAAGTCACCCCTCCACTTT
TRBV4-2	TRBJ1-5	-	17	CASSQEKAQGGNQPQHF	TGTGCCAGCAGCCAAGAGAAGGCACAGGGAGGCAATCAGCCCCAGCATTTT
TRBV28	TRBJ2-2	TRBD2	19	CASSCNLGLAGGCTGELFF	TGTGCCAGCAGTTGCAATTTAGGACTAGCGGGAGGCTGTACCGGGGAGCTGTTTTTT
TRBV7-9	TRBJ1-1	TRBD1	16	CASSPLWTGSAAEAFF	TGTGCCAGCAGTCCCCTTTGGACAGGCTCGGCGGCTGAAGCTTTCTTT
TRBV6-5	TRBJ1-1	-	11	CASGPGTEAFF	TGTGCCAGCGGCCCGGGGACTGAAGCTTTCTTT